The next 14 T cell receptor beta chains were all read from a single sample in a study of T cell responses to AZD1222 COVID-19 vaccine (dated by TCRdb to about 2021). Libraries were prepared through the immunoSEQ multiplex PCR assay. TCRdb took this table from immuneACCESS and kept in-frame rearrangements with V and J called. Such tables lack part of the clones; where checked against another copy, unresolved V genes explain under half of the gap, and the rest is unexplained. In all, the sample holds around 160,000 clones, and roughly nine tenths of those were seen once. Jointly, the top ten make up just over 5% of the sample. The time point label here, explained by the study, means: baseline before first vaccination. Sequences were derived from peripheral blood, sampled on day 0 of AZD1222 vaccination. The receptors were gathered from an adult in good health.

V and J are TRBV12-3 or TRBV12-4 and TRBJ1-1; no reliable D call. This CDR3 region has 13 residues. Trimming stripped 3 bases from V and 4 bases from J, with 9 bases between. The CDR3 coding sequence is TGTGCCAGCAGTTTCCCTACTAGCACTGAAGCTTTCTTT. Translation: CASSFPTSTEAFF.

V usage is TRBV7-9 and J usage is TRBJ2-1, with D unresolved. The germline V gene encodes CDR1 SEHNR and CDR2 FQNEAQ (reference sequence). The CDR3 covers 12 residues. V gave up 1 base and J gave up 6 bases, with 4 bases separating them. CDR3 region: CASSLEINEQFF. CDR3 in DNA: TGTGCCAGCAGCTTAGAGATCAATGAGCAGTTCTTC.

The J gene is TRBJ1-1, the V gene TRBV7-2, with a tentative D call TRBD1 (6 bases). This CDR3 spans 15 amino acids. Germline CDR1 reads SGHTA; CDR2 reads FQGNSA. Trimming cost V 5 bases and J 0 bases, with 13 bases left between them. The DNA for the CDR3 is TGTGCCAGCAGCCCTGGGGGGCCATTGAACACTGAAGCTTTCTTT. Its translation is CASSPGGPLNTEAFF.

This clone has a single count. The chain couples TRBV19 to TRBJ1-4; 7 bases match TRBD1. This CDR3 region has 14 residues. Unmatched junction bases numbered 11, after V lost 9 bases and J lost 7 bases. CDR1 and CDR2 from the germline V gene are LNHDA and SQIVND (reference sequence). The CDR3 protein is CASRHQAGGEKLFF. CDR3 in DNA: TGTGCCAGCCGTCACCAAGCAGGGGGTGAAAAACTGTTTTTT. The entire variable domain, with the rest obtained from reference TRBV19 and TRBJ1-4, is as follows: DGGITQSPKYLFRKEGQNVTLSCEQNLNHDAMYWYRQDPGQGLRLIYYSQIVNDFQKGDIAEGYSVSREKKESFPLTVTSAQKNPTAFYLCASRHQAGGEKLFFGSGTQLSVL.

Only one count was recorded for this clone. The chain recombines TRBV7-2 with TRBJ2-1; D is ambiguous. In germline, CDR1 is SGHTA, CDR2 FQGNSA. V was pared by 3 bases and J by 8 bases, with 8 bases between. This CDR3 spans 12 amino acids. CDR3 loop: CASSFYEDEQFF. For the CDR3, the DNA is TGTGCCAGCAGCTTTTACGAAGATGAGCAGTTCTTC.

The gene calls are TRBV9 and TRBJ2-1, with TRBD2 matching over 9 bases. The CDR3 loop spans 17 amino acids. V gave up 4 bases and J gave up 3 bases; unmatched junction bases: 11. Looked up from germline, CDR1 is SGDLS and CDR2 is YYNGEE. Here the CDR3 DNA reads TGTGCCAGCAGCCCCAGCTGGACTAGCGAGAGCTACAATGAGCAGTTCTTC. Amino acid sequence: CASSPSWTSESYNEQFF.

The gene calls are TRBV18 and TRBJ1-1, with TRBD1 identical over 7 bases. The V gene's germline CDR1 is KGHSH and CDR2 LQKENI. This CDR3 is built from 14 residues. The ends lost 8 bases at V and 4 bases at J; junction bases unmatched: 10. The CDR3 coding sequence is TGTGCCAGCGCCTCCTCAGGGGGGATCACTGAAGCTTTCTTT. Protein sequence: CASASSGGITEAFF.

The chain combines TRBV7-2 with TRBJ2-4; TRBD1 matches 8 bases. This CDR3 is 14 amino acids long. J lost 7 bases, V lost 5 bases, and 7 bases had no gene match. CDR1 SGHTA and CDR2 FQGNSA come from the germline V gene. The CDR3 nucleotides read TGTGCCAGCAGCCGCCAGGGGGCGGGCAACATTCAGTACTTC. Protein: CASSRQGAGNIQYF.

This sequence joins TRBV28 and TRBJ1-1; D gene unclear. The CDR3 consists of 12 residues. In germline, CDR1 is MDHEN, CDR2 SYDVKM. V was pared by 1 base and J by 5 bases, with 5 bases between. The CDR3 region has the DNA TGTGCCAGCAGTTTATCCCAAACTGAAGCTTTCTTT. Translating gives CASSLSQTEAFF.

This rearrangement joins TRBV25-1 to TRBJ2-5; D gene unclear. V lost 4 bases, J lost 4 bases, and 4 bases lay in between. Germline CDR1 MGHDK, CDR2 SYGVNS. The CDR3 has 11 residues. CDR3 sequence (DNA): TGTGCCAGCAGTGTAGGAGAGACCCAGTACTTC. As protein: CASSVGETQYF.

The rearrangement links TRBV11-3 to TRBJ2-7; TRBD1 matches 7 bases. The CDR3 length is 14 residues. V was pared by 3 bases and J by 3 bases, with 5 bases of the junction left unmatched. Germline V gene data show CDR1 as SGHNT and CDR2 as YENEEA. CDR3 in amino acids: CASSLGYRGYEQYF. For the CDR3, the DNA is TGTGCCAGCAGCTTGGGATACAGGGGCTACGAGCAGTACTTC.

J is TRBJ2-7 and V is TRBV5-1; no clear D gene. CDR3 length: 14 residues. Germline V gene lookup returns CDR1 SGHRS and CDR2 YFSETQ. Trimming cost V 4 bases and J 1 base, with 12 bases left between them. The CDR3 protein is CASSPQQPSYEQYF. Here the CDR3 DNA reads TGCGCCAGCAGCCCTCAACAGCCATCCTACGAGCAGTACTTC.

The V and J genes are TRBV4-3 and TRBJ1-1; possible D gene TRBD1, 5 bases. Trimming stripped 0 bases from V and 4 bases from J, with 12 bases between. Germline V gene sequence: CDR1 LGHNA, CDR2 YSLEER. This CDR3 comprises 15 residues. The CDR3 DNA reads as TGCGCCAGCAGCCAAGATCTTAAGGGGTTCACTGAAGCTTTCTTT. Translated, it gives CASSQDLKGFTEAFF.

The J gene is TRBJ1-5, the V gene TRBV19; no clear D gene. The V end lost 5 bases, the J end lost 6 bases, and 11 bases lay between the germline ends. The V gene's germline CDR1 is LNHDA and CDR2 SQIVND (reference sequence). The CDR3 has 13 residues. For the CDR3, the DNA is TGTGCCAGTAGTGTTCGGTTGGGTCAGCCCCAGCATTTT. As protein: CASSVRLGQPQHF.